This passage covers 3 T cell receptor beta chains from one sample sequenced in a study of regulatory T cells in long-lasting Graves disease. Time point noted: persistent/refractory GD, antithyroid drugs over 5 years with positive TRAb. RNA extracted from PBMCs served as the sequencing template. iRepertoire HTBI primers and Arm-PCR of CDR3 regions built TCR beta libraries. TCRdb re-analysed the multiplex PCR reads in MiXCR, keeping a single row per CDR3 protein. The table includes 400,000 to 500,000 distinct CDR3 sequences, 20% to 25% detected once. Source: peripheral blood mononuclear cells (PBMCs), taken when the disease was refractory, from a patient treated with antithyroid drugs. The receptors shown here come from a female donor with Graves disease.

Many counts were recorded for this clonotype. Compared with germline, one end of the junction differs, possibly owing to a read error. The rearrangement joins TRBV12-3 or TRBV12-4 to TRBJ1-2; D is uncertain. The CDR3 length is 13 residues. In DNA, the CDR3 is TGTGCCAGCAGCTTAGGAACGGTCTATGGCTACACCTTC. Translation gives CASSLGTVYGYTF.

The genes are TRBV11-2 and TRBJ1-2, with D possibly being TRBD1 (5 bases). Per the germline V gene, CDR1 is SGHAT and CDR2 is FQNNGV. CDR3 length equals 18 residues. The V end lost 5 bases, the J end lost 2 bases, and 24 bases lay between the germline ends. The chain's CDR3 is CASSVTGRNYGGNYGYTF. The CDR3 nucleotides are TGTGCCAGCAGCGTTACGGGACGGAACTACGGAGGGAACTATGGCTACACCTTC.

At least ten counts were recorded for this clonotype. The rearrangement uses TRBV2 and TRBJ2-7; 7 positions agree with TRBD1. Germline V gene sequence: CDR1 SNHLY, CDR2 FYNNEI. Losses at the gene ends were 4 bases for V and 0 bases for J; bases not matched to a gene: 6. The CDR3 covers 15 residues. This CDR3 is CASSVGTVGSYEQYF. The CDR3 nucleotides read TGTGCCAGCAGTGTCGGGACAGTTGGCTCCTACGAGCAGTACTTC.